This entry lists 16 T cell receptor beta chains sequenced from one sample in a study of blood T cell repertoires in COVID-19. The repertoire was sequenced with immunoSEQ multiplex PCR; TCRdb's copy has only in-frame clones and lacks some. The data hold approximately 200,000 clones, with around 80% observed a single time. Material: peripheral blood. These receptors originate from a woman of 80 years or more with acute or convalescent COVID-19.

V is TRBV5-4 and J is TRBJ2-1; 9 bases align to TRBD1. The length of the CDR3 is 14 residues. Germline V gene sequence: CDR1 SGHNT, CDR2 YYREEE (reference sequence). Trimming removed 6 bases from V and 2 bases from J; junction bases left unmatched: 3. The CDR3 here is CASIRDRAYNEQFF. The CDR3 region has the DNA TGTGCCAGCATCCGGGACAGGGCCTACAATGAGCAGTTCTTC.

The J gene is TRBJ2-3, the V gene TRBV5-6; D is possibly TRBD1 (6 bases). This CDR3 spans 15 amino acids. Germline V gene sequence: CDR1 SGHDT, CDR2 YYEEEE. V dropped 1 base and J dropped 1 base, with 10 bases sitting between them. The CDR3, as DNA: TGTGCCAGCAGCTTGACGGCAGGGGGCACAGATACGCAGTATTTT. This translates into CASSLTAGGTDTQYF.

CDR3 nucleotide sequence: TGTGCCAGCAGCCAAACAGGGGGCGGTTATTATGGCTACACCTTC. Protein: CASSQTGGGYYGYTF. The V gene is TRBV14, the J gene TRBJ1-2; 9 nucleotides align to TRBD1. CDR3 length equals 15 residues. Germline lookup yields CDR1 SGHDN and CDR2 FVKESK. The junction had 6 bases not matched to a gene; V was cut back by 2 bases and J by 5 bases.

This chain uses TRBV7-6 with TRBJ1-1; 7 bases are shared with TRBD1. The CDR3 is 16 amino acids. CDR1 SGHVS and CDR2 FNYEAQ come from the germline V gene. V lost 1 base, J lost 5 bases, and 10 bases stayed unmatched. The CDR3 DNA follows: TGTGCCAGCAGCTTAGGGGCCAGGGGGGACGGAACTGAAGCTTTCTTT. This gives the protein CASSLGARGDGTEAFF. Full variable domain (rest looked up from reference TRBV7-6 and TRBJ1-1): GAGVSQSPRYKVTKRGQDVALRCDPISGHVSLYWYRQALGQGPEFLTYFNYEAQQDKSGLPNDRFSAERPEGSISTLTIQRTEQRDSAMYRCASSLGARGDGTEAFFGQGTRLTVV.

This clone was detected a few times. This chain connects TRBV2 to TRBJ2-7; D call uncertain. Trimming left V 8 bases short and J 3 bases short, with 8 bases between. In germline, CDR1 is SNHLY, CDR2 FYNNEI. The CDR3 sequence is 11 residues long. CDR3: CASRRSYEQYF. CDR3 in DNA: TGTGCCAGCCGCCGGAGCTACGAGCAGTACTTC.

This chain joins TRBV18 and TRBJ2-5; D remains ambiguous. V lost 3 bases to trimming and J lost 5 bases, with 13 bases between them. The CDR3 extends over 14 amino acids. CDR1 is KGHSH and CDR2 is LQKENI in the germline V gene. This CDR3 is CASSPSVSRETQYF. As DNA, the CDR3 is TGTGCCAGCTCACCGAGTGTCTCCAGGGAGACCCAGTACTTC.

This chain joins TRBV6-5 and TRBJ2-5; a possible D gene is TRBD2 (6 bases). V gave up 5 bases and J gave up 1 base, with 8 bases separating them. The length of the CDR3 is 13 residues. Germline CDR1 is MNHEY and CDR2 is SVGAGI. CDR3 bases: TGTGCCAGCAGTAGGGACTTCCAAGAGACCCAGTACTTC. This codes for CASSRDFQETQYF.

V gene TRBV7-9 combines with J gene TRBJ1-5; D is perhaps TRBD1 (6 bases). The CDR3 extends over 14 amino acids. The germline V gene encodes CDR1 SEHNR and CDR2 FQNEAQ (reference sequence). V was shortened by 4 bases and J by 4 bases, with 11 bases between the two germline ends. The CDR3 loop reads CASSSQGGNQPQHF. CDR3 in DNA: TGTGCCAGCAGCTCACAGGGCGGGAATCAGCCCCAGCATTTT. Full variable domain (missing parts from reference TRBV7-9 and TRBJ1-5): DTGVSQNPRHKITKRGQNVTFRCDPISEHNRLYWYRQTLGQGPEFLTYFQNEAQLEKSRLLSDRFSAERPKGSFSTLEIQRTEQGDSAMYLCASSSQGGNQPQHFGDGTRLSIL.

This chain connects TRBV5-1 to TRBJ2-5, with D perhaps matching TRBD2 (6 bases). V shed 4 bases and J shed 5 bases, with 12 bases lying between them. The CDR3 covers 13 residues. CDR1 SGHRS and CDR2 YFSETQ come from the germline V gene. The CDR3 is CASSDRLVETQYF. As DNA, the CDR3 is TGCGCCAGCAGCGATCGACTAGTTGAGACCCAGTACTTC. The whole variable domain, remainder taken from reference TRBV5-1 and TRBJ2-5, is KAGVTQTPRYLIKTRGQQVTLSCSPISGHRSVSWYQQTPGQGLQFLFEYFSETQRNKGNFPGRFSGRQFSNSRSEMNVSTLELGDSALYLCASSDRLVETQYFGPGTRLLVL.

V is TRBV9 and J is TRBJ1-4; 9 bases are shared with TRBD1. The V segment lost 3 bases and the J segment 7 bases; nucleotides outside the gene matches: 7. This CDR3 is 15 amino acids long. The germline V gene encodes CDR1 SGDLS and CDR2 YYNGEE. This CDR3 is CASSGPTGGGEKLFF. In DNA, the CDR3 is TGTGCCAGCAGCGGCCCGACAGGGGGTGGTGAAAAACTGTTTTTT.

This clone was seen a single time. The chain carries TRBV5-1 and TRBJ2-5; weak D call: TRBD1 (6 bases). V lost 4 bases and J 2 bases, leaving 12 bases between the germline ends. This CDR3 region has 14 residues. Germline assignment: CDR1 SGHRS and CDR2 YFSETQ. The DNA of the CDR3 is TGCGCCAGCAGCCAACAGGGCTCTCAAGAGACCCAGTACTTC. Protein: CASSQQGSQETQYF.

The chain recombines TRBV5-1 with TRBJ2-5, with D hard to call. Germline V gene sequence: CDR1 SGHRS, CDR2 YFSETQ. The CDR3 covers 12 residues. The V gene lost 0 bases and the J gene lost 8 bases, with 8 bases spanning the gap. CDR3 loop: CASSLAECTQYF. DNA of the CDR3: TGCGCCAGCAGCTTGGCCGAGTGTACCCAGTACTTC.

V usage is TRBV7-9 and J usage is TRBJ1-2, with a weak D call TRBD1 (6 bases). The CDR3 contains 12 residues. Germline loops: CDR1 SEHNR, CDR2 FQNEAQ (reference sequence). Trimming cost V 4 bases and J 8 bases, with 11 bases left between them. The CDR3 region has the DNA TGTGCCAGCAGCTCGCAGGGGTTAGGCTACACCTTC. It yields the protein CASSSQGLGYTF.

V and J are TRBV5-1 and TRBJ2-1, with TRBD2 matching over 14 bases. Germline CDR1 SGHRS, CDR2 YFSETQ. CDR3 length: 16 amino acids. V was pared by 0 bases and J by 9 bases, with 5 bases of the junction left unmatched. CDR3 amino acids: CASSLAGTSGRSEQFF. The CDR3 nucleotides are TGCGCCAGCAGCTTGGCCGGGACTAGCGGGAGATCTGAGCAGTTCTTC. Complete variable domain (other parts from reference TRBV5-1 and TRBJ2-1): KAGVTQTPRYLIKTRGQQVTLSCSPISGHRSVSWYQQTPGQGLQFLFEYFSETQRNKGNFPGRFSGRQFSNSRSEMNVSTLELGDSALYLCASSLAGTSGRSEQFFGPGTRLTVL.

The chain uses TRBV7-6 and TRBJ2-1; D perhaps matches TRBD2 (5 bases). In germline, CDR1 is SGHVS, CDR2 FNYEAQ. This CDR3 has 17 residues. Trimming left V 0 bases short and J 7 bases short, with 19 bases between. The CDR3 loop reads CASSLARGGFSGNEQFF. Here the CDR3 DNA reads TGTGCCAGCAGCTTAGCTAGAGGAGGTTTCTCGGGAAATGAGCAGTTCTTC.

The DNA of the CDR3 is TGTGCCAGCAGTGCGGACTCCGCCCTTTACAATGAGCAGTTCTTC. Protein sequence: CASSADSALYNEQFF. The rearrangement uses TRBV25-1 and TRBJ2-1; TRBD2 might be the D (5 bases). V was pared by 4 bases and J by 4 bases, with 14 bases between. Germline V gene lookup returns CDR1 MGHDK and CDR2 SYGVNS. The CDR3 sequence is 15 residues long. Based on the CDR3 plus reference TRBV25-1 and TRBJ2-1, the full variable domain is EADIYQTPRYLVIGTGKKITLECSQTMGHDKMYWYQQDPGMELHLIHYSYGVNSTEKGDLSSESTVSRIRTEHFPLTLESARPSHTSQYLCASSADSALYNEQFFGPGTRLTVL.